This T cell receptor beta chain was obtained from a study of cytomegalovirus exposure and HLA in healthy donors. Whole-study findings and limits: Researchers counted 164 TCR beta chains as cytomegalovirus-associated. Researchers reported that three CMV-associated chains were confirmed in vitro as CMV antigen-specific.

Separate from the roughly 670-subject first cohort, the approximately 130-subject validation cohort was the one that the donors belonged to. Trimming cost V 7 bases and J 0 bases, with 2 bases left between them. This CDR3 is built from 11 residues. CDR1 and CDR2 (germline): MNHNS, SASEGT. On this clone itself: Its cognate antigen is unknown.

The repertoire was sequenced with immunoSEQ multiplex PCR; TCRdb's copy has only in-frame clones and lacks some. The sample contains around 150,000 clones, approximately 90% of which appear only once. The sequenced material came from PBMCs. The gene calls are TRBV6-1 and TRBJ2-3; D is unresolved. The source of this sequence is a man aged 18 to 30 in good health and CMV-seronegative. The CDR3 sequence is CASTSTDTQYF. In DNA, the CDR3 is TGTGCCAGCACTAGCACAGATACGCAGTATTTT.